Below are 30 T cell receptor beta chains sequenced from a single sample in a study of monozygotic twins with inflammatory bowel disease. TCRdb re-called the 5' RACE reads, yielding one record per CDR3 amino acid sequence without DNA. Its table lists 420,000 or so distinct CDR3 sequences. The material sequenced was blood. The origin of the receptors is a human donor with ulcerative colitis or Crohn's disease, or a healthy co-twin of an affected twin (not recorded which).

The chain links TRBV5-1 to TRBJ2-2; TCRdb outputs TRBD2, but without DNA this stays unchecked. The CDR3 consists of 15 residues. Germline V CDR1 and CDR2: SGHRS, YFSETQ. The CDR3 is CASSLLAGEPGELFF.

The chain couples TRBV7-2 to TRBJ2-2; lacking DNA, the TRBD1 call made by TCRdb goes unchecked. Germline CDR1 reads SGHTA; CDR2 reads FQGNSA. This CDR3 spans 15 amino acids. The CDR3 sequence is CASSLPPARSGELFF.

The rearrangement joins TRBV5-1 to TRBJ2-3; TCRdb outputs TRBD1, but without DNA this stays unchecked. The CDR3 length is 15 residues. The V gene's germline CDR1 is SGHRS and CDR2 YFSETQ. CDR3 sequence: CASSLAGGPPDTQYF.

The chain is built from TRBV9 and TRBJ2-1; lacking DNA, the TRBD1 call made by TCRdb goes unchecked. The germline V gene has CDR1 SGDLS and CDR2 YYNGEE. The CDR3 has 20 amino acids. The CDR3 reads CASSVAEGMAPGGKYNEQFF.

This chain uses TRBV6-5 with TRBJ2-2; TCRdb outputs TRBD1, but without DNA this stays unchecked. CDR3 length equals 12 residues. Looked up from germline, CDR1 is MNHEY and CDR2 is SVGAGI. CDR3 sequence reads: CATRQGAGELFF.

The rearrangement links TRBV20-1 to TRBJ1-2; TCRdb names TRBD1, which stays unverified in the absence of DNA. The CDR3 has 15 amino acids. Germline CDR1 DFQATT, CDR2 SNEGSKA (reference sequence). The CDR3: CSAEHGGVITGGYTF.

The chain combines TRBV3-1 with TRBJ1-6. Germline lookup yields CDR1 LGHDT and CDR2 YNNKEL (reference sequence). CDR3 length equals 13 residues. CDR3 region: CASSPSRSSPLHF.

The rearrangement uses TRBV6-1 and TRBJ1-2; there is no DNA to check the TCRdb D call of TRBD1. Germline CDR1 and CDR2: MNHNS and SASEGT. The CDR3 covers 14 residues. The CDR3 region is CASSRGQGAGGYTF.

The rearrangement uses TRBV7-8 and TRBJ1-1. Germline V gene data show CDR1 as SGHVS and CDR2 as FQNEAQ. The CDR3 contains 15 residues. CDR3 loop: CASSQATGTRTEAFF.

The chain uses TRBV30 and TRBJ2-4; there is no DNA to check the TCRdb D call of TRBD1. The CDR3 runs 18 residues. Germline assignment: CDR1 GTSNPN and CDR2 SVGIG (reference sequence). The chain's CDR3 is CAWSGGSTGSRVGNMQYF.

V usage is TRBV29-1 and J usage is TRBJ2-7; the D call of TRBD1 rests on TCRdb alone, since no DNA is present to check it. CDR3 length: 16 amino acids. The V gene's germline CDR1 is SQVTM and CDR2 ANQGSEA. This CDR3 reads CSVEGDREVGTYEQYF.

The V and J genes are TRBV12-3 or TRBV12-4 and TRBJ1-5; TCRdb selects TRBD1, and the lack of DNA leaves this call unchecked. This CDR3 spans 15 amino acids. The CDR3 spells CASSLRGNGNQPQHF.

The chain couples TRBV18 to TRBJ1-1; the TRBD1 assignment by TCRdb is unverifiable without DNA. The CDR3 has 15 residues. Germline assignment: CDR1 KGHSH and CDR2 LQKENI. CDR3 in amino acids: CASSPRTLLNTEAFF.

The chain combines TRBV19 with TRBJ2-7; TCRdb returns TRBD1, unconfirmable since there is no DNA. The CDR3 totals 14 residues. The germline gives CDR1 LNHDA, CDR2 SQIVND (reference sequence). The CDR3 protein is CASSSTGTSYEQYF.

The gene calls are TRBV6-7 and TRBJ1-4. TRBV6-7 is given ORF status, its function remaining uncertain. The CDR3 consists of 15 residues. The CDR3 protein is CASSYPGRLNEKLFF.

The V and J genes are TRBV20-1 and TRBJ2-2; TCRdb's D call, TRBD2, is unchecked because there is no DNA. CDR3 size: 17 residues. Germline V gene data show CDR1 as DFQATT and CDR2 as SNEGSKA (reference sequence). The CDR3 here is CSARETLLAGGTGELFF.

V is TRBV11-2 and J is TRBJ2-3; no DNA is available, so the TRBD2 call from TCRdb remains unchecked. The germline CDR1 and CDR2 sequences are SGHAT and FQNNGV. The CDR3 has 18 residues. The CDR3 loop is CASSSTLVDYLSTDTQYF.

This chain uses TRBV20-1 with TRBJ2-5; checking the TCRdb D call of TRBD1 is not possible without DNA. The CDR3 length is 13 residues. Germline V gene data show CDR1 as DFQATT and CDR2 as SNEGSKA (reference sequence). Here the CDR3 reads CSAREGVGETQYF.

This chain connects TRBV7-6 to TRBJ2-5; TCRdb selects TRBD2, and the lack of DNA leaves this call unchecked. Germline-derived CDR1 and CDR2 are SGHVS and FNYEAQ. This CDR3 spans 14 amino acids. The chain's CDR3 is CASRQPGLEETQYF.

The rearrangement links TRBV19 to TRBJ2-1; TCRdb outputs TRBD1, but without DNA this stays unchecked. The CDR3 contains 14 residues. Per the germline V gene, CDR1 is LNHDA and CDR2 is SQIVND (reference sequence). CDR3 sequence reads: CASSIDRAHNEQFF.

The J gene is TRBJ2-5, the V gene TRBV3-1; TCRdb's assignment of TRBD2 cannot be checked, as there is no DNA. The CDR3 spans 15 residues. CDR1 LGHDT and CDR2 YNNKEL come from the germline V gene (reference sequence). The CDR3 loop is CASSHYRASEETQYF.

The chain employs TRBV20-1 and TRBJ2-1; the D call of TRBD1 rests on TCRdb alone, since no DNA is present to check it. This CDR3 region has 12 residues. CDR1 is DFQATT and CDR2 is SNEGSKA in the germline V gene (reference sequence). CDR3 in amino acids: CRLAGGRNEQFF.

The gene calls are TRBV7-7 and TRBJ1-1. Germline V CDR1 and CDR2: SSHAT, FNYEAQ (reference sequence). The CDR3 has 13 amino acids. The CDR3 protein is CASSLKSGTEAFF. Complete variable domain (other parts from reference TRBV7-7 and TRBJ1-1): GAGVSQSPRYKVTKRGQDVTLRCDPISSHATLYWYQQALGQGPEFLTYFNYEAQPDKSGLPSDRFSAERPEGSISTLTIQRTEQRDSAMYRCASSLKSGTEAFFGQGTRLTVV.

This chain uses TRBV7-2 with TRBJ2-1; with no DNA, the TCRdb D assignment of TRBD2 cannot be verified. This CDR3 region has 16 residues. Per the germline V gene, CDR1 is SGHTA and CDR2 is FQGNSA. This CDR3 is CASSFRGLAVYNEQFF.

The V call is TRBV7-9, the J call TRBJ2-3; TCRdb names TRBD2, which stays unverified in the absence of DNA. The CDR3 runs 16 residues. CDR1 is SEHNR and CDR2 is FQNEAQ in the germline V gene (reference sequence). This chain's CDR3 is CASSNIAGGHTDTQYF.

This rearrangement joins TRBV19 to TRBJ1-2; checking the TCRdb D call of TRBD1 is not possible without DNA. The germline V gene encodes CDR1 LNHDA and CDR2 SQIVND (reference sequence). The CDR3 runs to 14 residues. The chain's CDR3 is CASYGQGHRGGYTF.

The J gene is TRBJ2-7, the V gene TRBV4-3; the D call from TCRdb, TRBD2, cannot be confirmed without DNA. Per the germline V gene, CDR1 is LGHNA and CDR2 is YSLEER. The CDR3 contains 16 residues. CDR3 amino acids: CASSQDRSGIFLEQYF.

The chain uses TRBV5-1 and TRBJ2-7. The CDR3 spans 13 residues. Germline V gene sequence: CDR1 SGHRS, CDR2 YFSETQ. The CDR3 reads CASSSRAQTEQYF.

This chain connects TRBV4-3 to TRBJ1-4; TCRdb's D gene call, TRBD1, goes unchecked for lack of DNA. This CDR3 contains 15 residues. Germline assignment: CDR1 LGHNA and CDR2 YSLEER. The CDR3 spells CASSQLTGAGEKLFF.

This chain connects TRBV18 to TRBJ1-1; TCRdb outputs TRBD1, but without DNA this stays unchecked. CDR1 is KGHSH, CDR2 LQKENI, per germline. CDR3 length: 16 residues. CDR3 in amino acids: CASSPRQGIGDTEAFF.